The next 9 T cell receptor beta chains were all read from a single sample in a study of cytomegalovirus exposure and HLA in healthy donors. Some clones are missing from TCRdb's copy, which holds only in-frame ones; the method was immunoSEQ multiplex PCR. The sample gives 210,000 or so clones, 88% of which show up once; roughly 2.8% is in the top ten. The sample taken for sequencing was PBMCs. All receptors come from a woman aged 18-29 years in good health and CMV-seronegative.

The CDR3 spells CASERQGGTGELFF. The CDR3 DNA reads TGTGCCAGCGAGAGGCAGGGCGGCACCGGGGAGCTGTTTTTT. The V call is TRBV2, the J call TRBJ2-2; a weak D match, TRBD1 (5 bases). The CDR3 covers 14 residues. V lost 8 bases and J lost 4, with 14 bases in between. Germline CDR1 and CDR2: SNHLY and FYNNEI. Complete variable domain (other parts from reference TRBV2 and TRBJ2-2): EPEVTQTPSHQVTQMGQEVILRCVPISNHLYFYWYRQILGQKVEFLVSFYNNEISEKSEIFDDQFSVERPDGSNFTLKIRSTKLEDSAMYFCASERQGGTGELFFGEGSRLTVL.

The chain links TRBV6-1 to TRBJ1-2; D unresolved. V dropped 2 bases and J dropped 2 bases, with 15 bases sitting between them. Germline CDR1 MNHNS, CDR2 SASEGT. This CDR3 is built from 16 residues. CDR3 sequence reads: CASSEWSGRKNYGYTF. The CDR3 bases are TGTGCCAGCAGTGAATGGAGTGGGAGAAAGAACTATGGCTACACCTTC.

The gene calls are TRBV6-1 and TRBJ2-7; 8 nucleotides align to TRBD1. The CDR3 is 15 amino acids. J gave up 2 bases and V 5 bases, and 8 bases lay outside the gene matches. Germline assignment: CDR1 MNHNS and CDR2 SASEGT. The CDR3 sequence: CASSRGTGIAYEQYF. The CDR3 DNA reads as TGTGCCAGCAGTCGGGGGACAGGAATCGCCTACGAGCAGTACTTC.

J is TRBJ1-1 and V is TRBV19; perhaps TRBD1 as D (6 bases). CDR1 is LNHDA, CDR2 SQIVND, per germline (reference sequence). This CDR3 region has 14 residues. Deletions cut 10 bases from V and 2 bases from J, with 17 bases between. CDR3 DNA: TGTGCCACCCAGGACGGGGGGCCTAACACTGAAGCTTTCTTT. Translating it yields CATQDGGPNTEAFF.

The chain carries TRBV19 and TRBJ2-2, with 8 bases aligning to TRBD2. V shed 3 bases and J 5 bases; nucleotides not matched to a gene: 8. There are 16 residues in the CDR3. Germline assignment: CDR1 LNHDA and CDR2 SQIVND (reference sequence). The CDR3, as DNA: TGTGCCAGTAGTATTGGGGCGGGAGGCGTTACCGGGGAGCTGTTTTTT. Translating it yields CASSIGAGGVTGELFF.

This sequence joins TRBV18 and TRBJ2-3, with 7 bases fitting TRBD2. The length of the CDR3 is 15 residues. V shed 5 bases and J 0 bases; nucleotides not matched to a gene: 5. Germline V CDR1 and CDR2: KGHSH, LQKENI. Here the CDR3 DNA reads TGTGCCAGCTCAGCACTAGCGACTAGCACAGATACGCAGTATTTT. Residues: CASSALATSTDTQYF.

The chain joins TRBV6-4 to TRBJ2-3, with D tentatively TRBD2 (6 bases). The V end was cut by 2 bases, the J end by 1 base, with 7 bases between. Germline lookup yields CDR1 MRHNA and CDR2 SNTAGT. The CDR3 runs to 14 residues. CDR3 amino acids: CASSDTGGTDTQYF. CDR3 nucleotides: TGTGCCAGCAGTGACACGGGGGGCACAGATACGCAGTATTTT.

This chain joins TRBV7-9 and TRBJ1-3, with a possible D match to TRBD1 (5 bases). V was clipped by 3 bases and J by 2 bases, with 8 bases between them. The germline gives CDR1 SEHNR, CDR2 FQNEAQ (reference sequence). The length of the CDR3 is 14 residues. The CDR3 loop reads CASSFPGTGNTIYF. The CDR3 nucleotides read TGTGCCAGCAGCTTCCCAGGGACTGGAAACACCATATATTTT.

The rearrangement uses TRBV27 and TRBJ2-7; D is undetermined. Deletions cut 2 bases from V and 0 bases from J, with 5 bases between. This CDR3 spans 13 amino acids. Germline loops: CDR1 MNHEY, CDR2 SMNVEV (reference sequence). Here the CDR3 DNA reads TGTGCCAGCAGTTTAGCGGACTCCTACGAGCAGTACTTC. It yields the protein CASSLADSYEQYF.